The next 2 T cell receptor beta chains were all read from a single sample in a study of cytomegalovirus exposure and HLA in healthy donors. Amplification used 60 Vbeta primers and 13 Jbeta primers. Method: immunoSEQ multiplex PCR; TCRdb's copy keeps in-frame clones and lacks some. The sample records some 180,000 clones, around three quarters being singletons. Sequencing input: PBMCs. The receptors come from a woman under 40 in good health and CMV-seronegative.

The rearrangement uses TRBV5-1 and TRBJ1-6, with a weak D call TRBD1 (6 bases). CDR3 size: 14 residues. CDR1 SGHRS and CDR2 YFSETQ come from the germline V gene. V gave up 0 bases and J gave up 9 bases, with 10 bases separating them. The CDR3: CASSLATGSSPLHF. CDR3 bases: TGCGCCAGCAGCTTGGCAACAGGGAGTTCACCCCTCCACTTT.

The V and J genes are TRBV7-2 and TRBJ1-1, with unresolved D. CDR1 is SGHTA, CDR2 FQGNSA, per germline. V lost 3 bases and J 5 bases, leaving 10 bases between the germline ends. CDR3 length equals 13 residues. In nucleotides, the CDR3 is TGTGCCAGCAGCTTGCGCCGTGGTACTGAAGCTTTCTTT. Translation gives CASSLRRGTEAFF.